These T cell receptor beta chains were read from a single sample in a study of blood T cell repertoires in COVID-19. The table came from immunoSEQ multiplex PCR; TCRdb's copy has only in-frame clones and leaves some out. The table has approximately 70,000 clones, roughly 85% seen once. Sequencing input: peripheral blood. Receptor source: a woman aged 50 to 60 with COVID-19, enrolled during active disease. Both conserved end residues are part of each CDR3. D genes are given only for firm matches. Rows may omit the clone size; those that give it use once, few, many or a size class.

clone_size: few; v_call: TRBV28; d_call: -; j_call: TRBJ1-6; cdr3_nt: TGTGCCAGCAGTCTAGATCAGGACAGTTCACCCCTCCACTTT; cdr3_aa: CASSLDQDSSPLHF
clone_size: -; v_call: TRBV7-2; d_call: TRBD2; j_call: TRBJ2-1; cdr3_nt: TGTGCCAGCAGCTTAGTGGGTAGCGGGGGGTTTAATGAGCAGTTCTTC; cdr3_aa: CASSLVGSGGFNEQFF
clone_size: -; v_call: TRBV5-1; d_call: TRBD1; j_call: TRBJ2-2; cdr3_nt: TGCGCCAGCAGCCCGGGACAGGGCACTGGGGAGCTGTTTTTT; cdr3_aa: CASSPGQGTGELFF
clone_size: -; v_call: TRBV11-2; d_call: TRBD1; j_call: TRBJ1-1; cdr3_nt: TGTGCCAGCAGCCCCCGGGACAGGGGGAACACTGAAGCTTTCTTT; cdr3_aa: CASSPRDRGNTEAFF
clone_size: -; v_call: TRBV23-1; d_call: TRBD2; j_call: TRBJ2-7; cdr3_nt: TGCGCCAGCAGTCATACTAGCGGGGACTCCTACGAGCAGTACTTC; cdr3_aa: CASSHTSGDSYEQYF
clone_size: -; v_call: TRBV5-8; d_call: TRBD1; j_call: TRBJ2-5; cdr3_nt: TGTGCCAGCAGCTTAACAGGGGGTATAGTAGAGACCCAGTACTTC; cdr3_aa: CASSLTGGIVETQYF
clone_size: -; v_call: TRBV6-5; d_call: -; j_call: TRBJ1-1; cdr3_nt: TGTGCCAGCAGTCAGAATTCAGGGGTCAACACTGAAGCTTTCTTT; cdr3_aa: CASSQNSGVNTEAFF
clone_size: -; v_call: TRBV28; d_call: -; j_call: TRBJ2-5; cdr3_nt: TGTGCCAGCAGGGGACACGGTCAAGAGACCCAGTACTTC; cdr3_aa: CASRGHGQETQYF
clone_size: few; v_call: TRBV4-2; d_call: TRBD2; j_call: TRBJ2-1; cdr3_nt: TGTGCCAGCAGCCAGGGGGGTAGCGGGGACTCCTACAATGAGCAGTTCTTC; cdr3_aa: CASSQGGSGDSYNEQFF
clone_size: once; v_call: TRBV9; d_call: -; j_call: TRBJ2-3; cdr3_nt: TGTGCCAGCAGCGAACCCCTTTGGGAGATAGGCACAGATACGCAGTATTTT; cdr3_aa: CASSEPLWEIGTDTQYF
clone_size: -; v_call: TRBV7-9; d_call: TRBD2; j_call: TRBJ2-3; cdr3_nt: TGTGCCAGCAGCCGGCGGGGGGCGGAGGAGGATACGCAGTATTTT; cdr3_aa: CASSRRGAEEDTQYF
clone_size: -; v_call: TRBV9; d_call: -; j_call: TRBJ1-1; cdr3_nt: TGTGCCAGCAGCCCGGACACCCTGAACACTGAAGCTTTCTTT; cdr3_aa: CASSPDTLNTEAFF
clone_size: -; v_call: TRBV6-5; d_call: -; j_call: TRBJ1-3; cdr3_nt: TGTGCCAGCCAGAGGGAATTCACCTCTGGAAACACCATATATTTT; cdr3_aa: CASQREFTSGNTIYF
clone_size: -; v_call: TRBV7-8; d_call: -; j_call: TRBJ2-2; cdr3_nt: TGTGCCAGCAGCTTAGACATAGCGTCCGGGGAGCTGTTTTTT; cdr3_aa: CASSLDIASGELFF
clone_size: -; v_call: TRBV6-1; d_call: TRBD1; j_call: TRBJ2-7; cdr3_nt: TGTGCCAGCAGTGAATCGGTAGGGACAGGGAACTACGAGCAGTACTTC; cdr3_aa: CASSESVGTGNYEQYF
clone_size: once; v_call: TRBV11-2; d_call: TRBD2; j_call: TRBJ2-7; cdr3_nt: TGTGCCAGCAGCTCCCCGGGGGTAGCGGGCTACGAGCAGTACTTC; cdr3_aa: CASSSPGVAGYEQYF
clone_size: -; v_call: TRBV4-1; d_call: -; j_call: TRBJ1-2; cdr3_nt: TGCGCCAGCAGCCAAGATAATGGAGCGGGTAACCCTGGCGGCTACACCTTC; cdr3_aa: CASSQDNGAGNPGGYTF
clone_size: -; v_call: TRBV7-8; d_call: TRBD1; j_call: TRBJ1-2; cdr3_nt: TGTGCCAGCAGCCCTCAGACAGGGGCTGGCTACACCTTC; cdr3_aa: CASSPQTGAGYTF
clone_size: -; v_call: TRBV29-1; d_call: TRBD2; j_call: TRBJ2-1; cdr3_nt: TGCAGCGTTGTGCGGGAGAGGCCGAATGAGCAGTTCTTC; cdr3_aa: CSVVRERPNEQFF
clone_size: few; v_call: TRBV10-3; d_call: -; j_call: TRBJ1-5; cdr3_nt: TGTGCCACCCGGGAGCCGGGGGAAGGGGGCAATCAGCCCCAGCATTTT; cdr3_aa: CATREPGEGGNQPQHF
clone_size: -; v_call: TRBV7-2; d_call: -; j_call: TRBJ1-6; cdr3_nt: TGTGCCAGCAGCTTAGAGCTGAGTTCACCCCTCCACTTT; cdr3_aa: CASSLELSSPLHF
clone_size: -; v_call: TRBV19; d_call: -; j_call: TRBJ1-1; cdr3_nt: TGTGCCAGTACCGCAGGATTACCAAACACTGAAGCTTTCTTT; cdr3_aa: CASTAGLPNTEAFF
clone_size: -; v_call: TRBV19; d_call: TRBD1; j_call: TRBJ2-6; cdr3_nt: TGTGCCAGTAGTATAGGGGACAGGGGCTCTGGGGCCAACGTCCTGACTTTC; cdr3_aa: CASSIGDRGSGANVLTF
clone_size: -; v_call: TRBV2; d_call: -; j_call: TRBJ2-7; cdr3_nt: TGTGCCAGCAGCGAACATCCCTACGAGCAGTACTTC; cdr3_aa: CASSEHPYEQYF
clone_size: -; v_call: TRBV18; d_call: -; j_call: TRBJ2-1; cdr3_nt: TGTGCCAGCTCCTTTGACAATGAGCAGTTCTTC; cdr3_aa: CASSFDNEQFF
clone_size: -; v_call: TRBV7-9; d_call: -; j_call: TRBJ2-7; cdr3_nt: TGTGCCAGCAGCTCCGGTTGGGACGGGGGCGAGCAGTACTTC; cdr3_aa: CASSSGWDGGEQYF
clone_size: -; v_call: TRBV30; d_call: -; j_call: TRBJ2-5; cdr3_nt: TGTGCCTGGAGTGTACTAGCTGTCCAAGAGACCCAGTACTTC; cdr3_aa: CAWSVLAVQETQYF
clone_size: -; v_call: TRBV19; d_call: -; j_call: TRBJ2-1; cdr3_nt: TGTGCCAGTAGGCGCCGCGGGACTGCCACCTACAATGAGCAGTTCTTC; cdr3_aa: CASRRRGTATYNEQFF
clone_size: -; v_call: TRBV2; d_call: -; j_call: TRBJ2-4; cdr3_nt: TGTGCCAGCAGCATCCAGGGGAAAGGCAAAAACATTCAGTACTTC; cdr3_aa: CASSIQGKGKNIQYF
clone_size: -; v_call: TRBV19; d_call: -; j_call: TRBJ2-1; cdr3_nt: TGTGCCAGTAGTTTTGGAGGCCCAGGTGAGCAGTTCTTC; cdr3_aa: CASSFGGPGEQFF
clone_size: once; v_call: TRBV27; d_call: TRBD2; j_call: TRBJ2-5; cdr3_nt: TGTGCCAGCAGGGGGATGGGACTAGCGGGGACCCAGTACTTC; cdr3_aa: CASRGMGLAGTQYF